This TCR beta chain is from a study of regulatory dendritic cells for organ transplantation. Across the study: Regulatory dendritic cells came from monocytes given vitamin D3 and IL-10. Study-wide points: Naive T cells showed high diversity, memory cells less, memory CD8+ least.

With respect to this clone: Its antigen is unidentified.

Sorted T cells were CFSE-labeled and cultured five to six days with allogeneic regulatory or mature dendritic cells at 1:10. The CDR3 runs to 15 residues. CDR1 and CDR2 (germline): GTSNPN, SVGIG (reference sequence). V was pared by 4 bases and J by 8 bases, with 23 bases between. Method: immunoSEQ multiplex PCR; TCRdb's copy keeps in-frame clones and lacks some. The table records 20,000 or so clones, 85% to 90% of them present only once. The chain uses TRBV30 and TRBJ1-2, with D uncertain. This TCR came from a human donor in good health. The sequenced sample was naive CD4+ T cells from blood cultured with dendritic cells. Subset reported: CD45RA+ naive T cells. The CDR3 nucleotides are TGTGCCTGGAAAGGCTCCCCCACCCGTCACGGGGGCTACACCTTC. It translates to CAWKGSPTRHGGYTF.